This T cell receptor beta chain was profiled in a study of STAT5B mutations in CD4+ large granular lymphocyte leukemia. TCRdb's table, derived via immunoSEQ multiplex PCR, lists solely in-frame clones and lacks some. The sample yields around 30,000 clones, around 72% seen once. The source of this sequence is a human donor in good health. Material for sequencing was CD4+ T cells from blood buffy coats.

CDR3 sequence (DNA): TGTGCCAGCAGCCCGTACAGGGGGGTCGAAGCTGGAAACACCATATATTTT. Protein: CASSPYRGVEAGNTIYF. The rearrangement joins TRBV7-9 to TRBJ1-3, with 8 bases aligning to TRBD1. Germline V gene lookup returns CDR1 SEHNR and CDR2 FQNEAQ (reference sequence). Trimming removed 5 bases from V and 2 bases from J; junction bases left unmatched: 11. The CDR3 is 17 residues long. Using reference TRBV7-9 and TRBJ1-3 for the parts outside the CDR3, the full variable domain is DTGVSQNPRHKITKRGQNVTFRCDPISEHNRLYWYRQTLGQGPEFLTYFQNEAQLEKSRLLSDRFSAERPKGSFSTLEIQRTEQGDSAMYLCASSPYRGVEAGNTIYFGEGSWLTVV.